The 9 T cell receptor beta chains below come from one sample, sequenced in a study of tumour-infiltrating T cells in Burkitt lymphoma (dated by TCRdb to 2018 to 2021). The library was made by the immunoSEQ multiplex PCR assay. TCRdb carries this immuneACCESS record with in-frame sequences only. Its versions omit some clonotypes, under half of them owing to an unresolved V gene in the studies checked, with the rest unexplained. A total of about 50,000 clones appear in this sample, more than 25% of them only once. The ten biggest clones cover around 3% of the sample. Sequencing input: tumor tissue. These receptors all stem from a human donor with Burkitt lymphoma.

The rearrangement uses TRBV6-6 and TRBJ2-3, with D possibly being TRBD1 (7 bases). Germline assignment: CDR1 MNHNY and CDR2 SVGAGI (reference sequence). Deletions cut 2 bases from V and 6 bases from J, with 15 bases between. This CDR3 has 15 residues. For the CDR3, the DNA is TGTGCCAGCAGTTACCGGGCAGGGGGGTGGGATACGCAGTATTTT. Its protein product is CASSYRAGGWDTQYF.

This clone was seen only a few times. The chain combines TRBV5-1 with TRBJ2-5; D is undetermined. CDR3 length equals 14 residues. Trimming shortened V by 3 bases and J by 1 base, and 10 bases separated the two germline ends. Germline V lookup: CDR1 SGHRS, CDR2 YFSETQ. CDR3 coding DNA: TGCGCCAGCAGCTCCGCCGGGTTCCAAGAGACCCAGTACTTC. Protein sequence: CASSSAGFQETQYF.

J is TRBJ1-2 and V is TRBV2; 7 nucleotides match TRBD1. The CDR3 has 14 residues. The germline gives CDR1 SNHLY, CDR2 FYNNEI. Unmatched junction bases numbered 4, after V lost 2 bases and J lost 4 bases. The CDR3 DNA sequence: TGTGCCAGCAGTGAACAGGGGGTTACCTATGGCTACACCTTC. It yields the protein CASSEQGVTYGYTF.

The chain links TRBV5-6 to TRBJ2-5; TRBD1 aligns across 7 bases. V trimming: 7 bases; J trimming: 1 base; junction bases outside the gene matches: 4. The germline V gene has CDR1 SGHDT and CDR2 YYEEEE. The CDR3 covers 13 residues. CDR3: CASLRQGQETQYF. The CDR3 nucleotides are TGTGCCAGCCTACGACAGGGCCAAGAGACCCAGTACTTC.

The chain carries TRBV5-1 and TRBJ1-1; no firm D call. The germline V gene encodes CDR1 SGHRS and CDR2 YFSETQ. The CDR3 covers 14 residues. With 2 bases removed from V and 0 bases from J, the gap between germline ends came to 8 bases. This CDR3 reads CASSFANMNTEAFF. Here the CDR3 DNA reads TGCGCCAGCAGCTTCGCCAACATGAACACTGAAGCTTTCTTT.

In this sample, this clone turned up a few times. The chain couples TRBV15 to TRBJ1-5; possible D gene TRBD1, 5 bases. Deletions cut 0 bases from V and 6 bases from J, with 9 bases between. CDR1 is LNHNV, CDR2 YYDKDF, per germline (reference sequence). The CDR3 extends over 14 amino acids. For the CDR3, the DNA is TGTGCCACCAGCAGAGAAAACCAGGGTCAGCCCCAGCATTTT. This encodes CATSRENQGQPQHF.

This clone was picked up a small number of times. The genes are TRBV4-1 and TRBJ1-5, with D tentatively TRBD1 (6 bases). Germline assignment: CDR1 MGHRA and CDR2 YSYEKL. V lost 1 base and J lost 1, with 14 bases in between. The CDR3 is made up of 17 amino acids. CDR3 region: CASSQGIVGASNQPQHF. The CDR3 nucleotides are TGCGCCAGCAGCCAAGGTATTGTGGGGGCGAGCAATCAGCCCCAGCATTTT.

The chain recombines TRBV5-1 with TRBJ1-6; D is perhaps TRBD1 (6 bases). The germline CDR1 and CDR2 sequences are SGHRS and YFSETQ. Trimming took 6 bases from V and 7 from J, leaving 17 bases between them. The CDR3 sequence is 15 residues long. CDR3 sequence reads: CASTLGRTENSPLHF. Here the CDR3 DNA reads TGCGCCAGCACCCTTGGTAGGACAGAGAATTCACCCCTCCACTTT.

Written as DNA, the CDR3 is TGTGCCAGCTCACCATGTCCTGACAGCCCTTTTACTTGTGGGGGTTATAGTGAGCAGTTCTTC. Amino acids: CASSPCPDSPFTCGGYSEQFF. The chain links TRBV18 to TRBJ2-1; D tentatively reads TRBD1 or TRBD2 (5 bases each). Trimming pared 2 bases from V and 9 bases from J, leaving 35 bases between. The CDR3 extends over 21 amino acids. Germline V gene sequence: CDR1 KGHSH, CDR2 LQKENI. Using reference TRBV18 and TRBJ2-1 for the parts outside the CDR3, the full variable domain is NAGVMQNPRHLVRRRGQEARLRCSPMKGHSHVYWYRQLPEEGLKFMVYLQKENIIDESGMPKERFSAEFPKEGPSILRIQQVVRGDSAAYFCASSPCPDSPFTCGGYSEQFFGPGTRLTVL.